This TCR beta chain derives from a study of neurological immune-mediated disorders. The CDR3 totals 13 residues. Germline CDR1 is LGHNA and CDR2 is YNFKEQ. The V and J ends lost 4 bases and 7 bases respectively, with 14 bases between them. This clonotype was found many times. Its antigen remains unknown. Every sequencing run returned over 190 million TCR-beta sequences, which were derived from 15-18 subjects. TCRdb processed the 5' RACE reads anew with MiXCR; each CDR3 protein has one entry. The sample holds about 76,000 distinct CDR3 sequences; roughly 17% are singletons and the top ten take 15%. Notes on the study in general: The level of TCR clonal expansion was highest in patients with HTLV-1-associated myelopathy and lowest in multiple sclerosis, where it fell below the level seen in healthy controls.

The chain combines TRBV4-2 with TRBJ2-7; D gene ambiguous. The clonotype comes from a woman between 40 and 50 years old in good health. Sequencing was performed on PBMCs. CDR3 bases: TGTGCCAGCAGCCTGGAGCCGGGTGGGGAGCAGTACTTC. Its translation: CASSLEPGGEQYF.